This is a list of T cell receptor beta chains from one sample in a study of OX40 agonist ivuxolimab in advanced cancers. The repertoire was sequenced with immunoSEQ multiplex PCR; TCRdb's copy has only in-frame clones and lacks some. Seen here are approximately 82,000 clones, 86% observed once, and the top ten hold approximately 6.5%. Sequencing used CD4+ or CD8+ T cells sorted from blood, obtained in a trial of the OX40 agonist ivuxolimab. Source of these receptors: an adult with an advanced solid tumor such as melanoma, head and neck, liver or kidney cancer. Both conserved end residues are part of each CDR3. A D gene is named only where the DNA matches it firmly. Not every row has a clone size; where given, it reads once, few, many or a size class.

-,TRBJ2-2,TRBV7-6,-,CASSLQRANTGELFF,TGTGCCAGCAGCCTCCAGCGGGCGAACACCGGGGAGCTGTTTTTT
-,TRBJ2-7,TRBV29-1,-,CSVSQNRAADEQYF,TGCAGCGTTTCCCAGAACAGGGCTGCCGACGAGCAGTACTTC
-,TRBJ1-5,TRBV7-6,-,CASSQSTHQPQHF,TGTGCCAGCAGCCAAAGTACTCATCAGCCCCAGCATTTT
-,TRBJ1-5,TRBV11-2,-,CASSLDGRLDQPQHF,TGTGCCAGCAGCTTAGATGGGAGATTGGATCAGCCCCAGCATTTT
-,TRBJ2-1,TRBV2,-,CASSELRASNEQFF,TGTGCCAGCAGTGAACTTCGGGCAAGCAATGAGCAGTTCTTC
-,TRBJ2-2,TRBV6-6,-,CATTTTGKTGELFF,TGTGCCACCACAACCACAGGGAAGACCGGGGAGCTGTTTTTT
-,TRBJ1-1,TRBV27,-,CASSLTGVTEAFF,TGTGCCAGCAGTTTAACGGGTGTCACTGAAGCTTTCTTT
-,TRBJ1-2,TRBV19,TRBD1,CASSTAQGGSNYGYTF,TGTGCCAGTAGTACCGCACAGGGGGGGTCTAACTATGGCTACACCTTC
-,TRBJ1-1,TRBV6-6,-,CASSYKGVASEAFF,TGTGCCAGCAGTTACAAAGGGGTGGCCTCTGAAGCTTTCTTT
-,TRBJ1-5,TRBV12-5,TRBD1,CASGFGGTGNPQPQHF,TGTGCTAGTGGTTTCGGAGGGACAGGGAATCCTCAGCCCCAGCATTTT
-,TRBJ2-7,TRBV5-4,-,CASSLEFTRGEQYF,TGTGCCAGCAGCTTGGAATTTACCCGTGGCGAGCAGTACTTC
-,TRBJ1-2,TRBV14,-,CASSQGAGLNYGYTF,TGTGCCAGCAGCCAAGGGGCAGGACTGAACTATGGCTACACCTTC
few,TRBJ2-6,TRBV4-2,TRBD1,CASSQTGGDSGANVLTF,TGTGCCAGCAGCCAGACAGGGGGGGACTCTGGGGCCAACGTCCTGACTTTC
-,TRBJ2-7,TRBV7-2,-,CASSLEGGAYEQYF,TGTGCCAGCAGCTTAGAGGGCGGGGCCTACGAGCAGTACTTC
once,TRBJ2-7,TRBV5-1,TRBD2,CASSPTAGGAYEQYF,TGCGCCAGCAGCCCCACAGCGGGAGGGGCCTACGAGCAGTACTTC
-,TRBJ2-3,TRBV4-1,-,CASSQVPATDTQYF,TGCGCCAGCAGCCAAGTACCAGCCACAGATACGCAGTATTTT
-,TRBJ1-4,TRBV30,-,CAWSVLRGPNEKLFF,TGTGCCTGGAGCGTCCTCAGGGGTCCTAATGAAAAACTGTTTTTT
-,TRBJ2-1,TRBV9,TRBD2,CASSVGIGTSLGEQFF,TGTGCCAGCAGCGTAGGGATTGGGACTAGTTTAGGTGAGCAGTTCTTC
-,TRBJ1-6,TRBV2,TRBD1,CASRARGIGSYNSPLHF,TGTGCCAGCAGGGCCAGGGGGATAGGCTCCTATAATTCACCCCTCCACTTT
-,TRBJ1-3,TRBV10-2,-,CASSESEGNTIYF,TGCGCCAGCAGTGAGTCGGAGGGGAACACCATATATTTT
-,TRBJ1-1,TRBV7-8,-,CASSLGFGGPTEAFF,TGTGCCAGCAGCTTGGGGTTCGGGGGGCCAACGGAAGCTTTCTTT
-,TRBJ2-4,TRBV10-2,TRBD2,CASSDPGGAKNIQYF,TGCGCCAGCAGTGATCCCGGGGGGGCCAAAAACATTCAGTACTTC
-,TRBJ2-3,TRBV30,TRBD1,CAWQPTGGFGDTQYF,TGTGCCTGGCAACCGACAGGGGGGTTCGGAGATACGCAGTATTTT
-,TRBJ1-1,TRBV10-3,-,CATREVLNTEAFF,TGTGCCACGCGCGAGGTGCTGAACACTGAAGCTTTCTTT
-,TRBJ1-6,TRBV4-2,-,CASSQEVRAGSPLHF,TGTGCCAGCAGCCAAGAAGTTAGGGCGGGTTCACCCCTCCACTTT
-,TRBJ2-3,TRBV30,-,CATNRGRTDTQYF,TGTGCTACAAATAGGGGCCGCACAGATACGCAGTATTTT
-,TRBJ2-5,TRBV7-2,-,CASSGSEQETQYF,TGTGCCAGCAGCGGGAGCGAGCAAGAGACCCAGTACTTC
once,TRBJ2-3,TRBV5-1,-,CASSLWQTTDTQYF,TGCGCCAGCAGCTTGTGGCAGACCACAGATACGCAGTATTTT
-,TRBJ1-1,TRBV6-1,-,CASSDSGSANTEAFF,TGTGCCAGCAGTGACTCAGGGTCAGCGAACACTGAAGCTTTCTTT
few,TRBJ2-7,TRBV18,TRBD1,CASSPGPPGQGYEQYF,TGTGCCAGCTCACCAGGCCCCCCGGGACAGGGCTACGAGCAGTACTTC
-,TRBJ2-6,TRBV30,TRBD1,CAWGPGTGGFGANVLTF,TGTGCCTGGGGGCCCGGGACAGGGGGCTTTGGGGCCAACGTCCTGACTTTC
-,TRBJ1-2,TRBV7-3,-,CASSSGGGYGYTF,TGTGCCAGCAGCTCCGGAGGGGGCTATGGCTACACCTTC
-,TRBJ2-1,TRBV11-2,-,CASILLWGHNEQFF,TGTGCCAGCATCCTATTATGGGGCCACAATGAGCAGTTCTTC
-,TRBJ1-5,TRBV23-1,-,CASSPPRLGSFQGQPQHF,TGCGCCAGCAGTCCCCCGAGGCTGGGGAGTTTTCAGGGTCAGCCCCAGCATTTT
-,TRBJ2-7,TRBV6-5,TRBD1,CASSYDRGAYEQYF,TGTGCCAGCAGTTACGACAGGGGGGCCTACGAGCAGTACTTC
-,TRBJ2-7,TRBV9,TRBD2,CASSVNPDFSGGPYYEQYF,TGTGCCAGCAGCGTAAATCCTGATTTTAGCGGGGGGCCCTACTACGAGCAGTACTTC
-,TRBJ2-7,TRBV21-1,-,CASSNPDSYEQYF,TGTGCCAGCAGCAACCCTGACTCCTACGAGCAGTACTTC
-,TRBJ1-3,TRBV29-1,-,CSVEGPGNTIYF,TGCAGCGTAGAGGGGCCAGGAAACACCATATATTTT
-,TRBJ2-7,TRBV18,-,CASSPQGLVGEQYF,TGTGCCAGCTCACCTCAGGGGTTAGTAGGCGAGCAGTACTTC
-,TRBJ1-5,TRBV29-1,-,CSVQGSNQPQHF,TGCAGCGTTCAGGGTAGCAATCAGCCCCAGCATTTT
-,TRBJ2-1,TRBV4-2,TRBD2,CASSRGGGASGVSSYNEQFF,TGTGCCAGCAGCCGAGGGGGTGGGGCTAGCGGGGTTAGCTCCTACAATGAGCAGTTCTTC
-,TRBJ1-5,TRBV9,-,CASSGWGSNQPQHF,TGTGCCAGCAGTGGTTGGGGGAGCAATCAGCCCCAGCATTTT
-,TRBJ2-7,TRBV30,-,CAWSEGVGDEQYF,TGTGCCTGGAGCGAAGGGGTAGGCGACGAGCAGTACTTC
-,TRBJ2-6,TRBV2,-,CASRFEGTGANVLTF,TGTGCCAGCAGATTCGAGGGCACTGGGGCCAACGTCCTGACTTTC
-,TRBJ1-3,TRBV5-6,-,CASSSRGHYSGNTIYF,TGTGCCAGCAGCTCCCGAGGACATTACTCTGGAAACACCATATATTTT
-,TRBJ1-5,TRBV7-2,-,CASSLARARNQPQHF,TGTGCCAGCAGCTTAGCCAGGGCGCGCAATCAGCCCCAGCATTTT
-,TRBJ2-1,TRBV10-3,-,CAISSGNEQFF,TGTGCCATCAGTTCAGGGAATGAGCAGTTCTTC
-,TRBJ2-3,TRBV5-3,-,CARMTLYVSASTDTQYF,TGTGCCAGAATGACACTGTACGTGTCTGCGTCGACAGATACGCAGTATTTT
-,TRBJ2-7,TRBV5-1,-,CASSLGGYEQYF,TGCGCCAGCAGCTTGGGAGGGTACGAGCAGTACTTC
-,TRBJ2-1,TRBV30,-,CAWSLSHNEQFF,TGTGCCTGGAGTTTAAGTCACAATGAGCAGTTCTTC
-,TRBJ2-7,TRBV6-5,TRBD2,CASSATSGSYEQYF,TGTGCCAGCAGTGCGACTAGCGGGTCCTACGAGCAGTACTTC
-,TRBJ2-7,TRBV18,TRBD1,CASSLTAGTGGSYEQYF,TGTGCCAGCTCACTAACGGCCGGGACAGGGGGTTCTTACGAGCAGTACTTC
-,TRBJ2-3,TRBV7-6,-,CASSSNPQGAVDTQYF,TGTGCCAGCAGCTCCAACCCACAGGGTGCTGTAGATACGCAGTATTTT
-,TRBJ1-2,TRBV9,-,CASSVEGRTYGYTF,TGTGCCAGCAGCGTAGAAGGGCGCACCTATGGCTACACCTTC
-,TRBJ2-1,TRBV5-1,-,CASSSQDGRNEQFF,TGCGCCAGCAGCTCCCAGGACGGACGCAATGAGCAGTTCTTC
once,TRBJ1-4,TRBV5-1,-,CASSLQGSNEKLFF,TGCGCCAGCAGCTTGCAGGGGTCTAATGAAAAACTGTTTTTT